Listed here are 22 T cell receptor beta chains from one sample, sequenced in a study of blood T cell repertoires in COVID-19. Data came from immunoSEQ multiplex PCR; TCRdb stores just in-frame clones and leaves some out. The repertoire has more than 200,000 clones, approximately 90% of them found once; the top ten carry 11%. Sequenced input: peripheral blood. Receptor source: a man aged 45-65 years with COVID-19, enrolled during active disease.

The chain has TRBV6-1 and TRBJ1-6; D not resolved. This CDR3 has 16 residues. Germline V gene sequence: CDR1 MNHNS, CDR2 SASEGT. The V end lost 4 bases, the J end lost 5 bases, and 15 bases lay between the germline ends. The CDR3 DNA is TGTGCCAGCAGTGTACTCGGGGTAAATAATAATTCACCCCTCCACTTT. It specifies CASSVLGVNNNSPLHF.

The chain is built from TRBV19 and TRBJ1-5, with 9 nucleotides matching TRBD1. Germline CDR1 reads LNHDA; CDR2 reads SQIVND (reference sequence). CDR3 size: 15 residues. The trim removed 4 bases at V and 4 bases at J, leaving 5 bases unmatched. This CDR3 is CASSRGQGLNQPQHF. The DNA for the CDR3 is TGTGCCAGTAGTAGGGGACAGGGCCTGAATCAGCCCCAGCATTTT.

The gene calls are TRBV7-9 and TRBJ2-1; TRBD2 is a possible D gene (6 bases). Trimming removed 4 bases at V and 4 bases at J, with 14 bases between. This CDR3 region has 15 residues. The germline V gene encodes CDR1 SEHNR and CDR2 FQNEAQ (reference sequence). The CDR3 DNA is TGTGCCAGCAGCTCAAAGGACGGGACTTACAATGAGCAGTTCTTC. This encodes CASSSKDGTYNEQFF.

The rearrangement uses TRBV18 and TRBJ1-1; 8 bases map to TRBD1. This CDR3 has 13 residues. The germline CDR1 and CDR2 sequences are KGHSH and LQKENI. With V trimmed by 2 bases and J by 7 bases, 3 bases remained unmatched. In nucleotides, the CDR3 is TGTGCCAGCTCACCAGCGACAGGGGTTGAAGCTTTCTTT. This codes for CASSPATGVEAFF.

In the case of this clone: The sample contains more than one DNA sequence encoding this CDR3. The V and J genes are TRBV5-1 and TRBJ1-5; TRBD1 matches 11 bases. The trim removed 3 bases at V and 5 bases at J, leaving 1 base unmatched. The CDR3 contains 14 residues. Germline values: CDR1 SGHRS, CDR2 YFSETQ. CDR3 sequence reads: CASSSGQGDQPQHF. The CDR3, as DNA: TGCGCCAGCAGCTCGGGACAGGGGGATCAGCCCCAGCATTTT.

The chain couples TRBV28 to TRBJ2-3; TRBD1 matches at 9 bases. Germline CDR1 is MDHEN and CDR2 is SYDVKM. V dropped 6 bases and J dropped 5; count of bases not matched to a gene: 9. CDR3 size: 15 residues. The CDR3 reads CASSRWTGVGDTQYF. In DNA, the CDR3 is TGTGCCAGCAGCCGTTGGACAGGGGTCGGAGATACGCAGTATTTT.

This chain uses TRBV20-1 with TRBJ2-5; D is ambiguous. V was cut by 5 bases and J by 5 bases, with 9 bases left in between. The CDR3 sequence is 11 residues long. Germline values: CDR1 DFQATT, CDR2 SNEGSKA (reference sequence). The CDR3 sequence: CSAVTSETQYF. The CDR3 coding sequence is TGCAGTGCTGTCACTTCCGAGACCCAGTACTTC.

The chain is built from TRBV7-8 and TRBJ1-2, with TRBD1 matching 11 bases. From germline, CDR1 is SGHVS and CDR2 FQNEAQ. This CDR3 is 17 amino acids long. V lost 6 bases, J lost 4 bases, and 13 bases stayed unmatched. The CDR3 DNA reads TGTGCCAGCAGTCGACCCCCGGGACAGGGGGATGGCTATGGCTACACCTTC. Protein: CASSRPPGQGDGYGYTF.

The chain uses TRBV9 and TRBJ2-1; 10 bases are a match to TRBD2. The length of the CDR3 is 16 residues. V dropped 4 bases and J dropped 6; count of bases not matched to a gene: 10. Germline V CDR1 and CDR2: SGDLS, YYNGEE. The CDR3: CASSPPQLAGSNEQFF. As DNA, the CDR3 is TGTGCCAGCAGCCCTCCACAACTAGCGGGATCCAATGAGCAGTTCTTC.

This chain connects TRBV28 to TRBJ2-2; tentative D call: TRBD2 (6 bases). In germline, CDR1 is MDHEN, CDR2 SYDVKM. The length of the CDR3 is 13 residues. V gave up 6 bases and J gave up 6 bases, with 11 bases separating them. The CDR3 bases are TGTGCCAGCAGATGGAGGGGTGCCGGGGAGCTGTTTTTT. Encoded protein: CASRWRGAGELFF.

The CDR3 coding sequence is TGCGCCAGCAGCTACTCTTCTGTCGGACAGGGCCATTCACCCCTCCACTTT. Translating it yields CASSYSSVGQGHSPLHF. The chain joins TRBV5-1 to TRBJ1-6; TRBD1 agrees at 8 bases. The CDR3 is made up of 17 amino acids. The V and J ends lost 3 bases and 8 bases, in that order; junction bases with no gene match: 13. The germline gives CDR1 SGHRS, CDR2 YFSETQ.

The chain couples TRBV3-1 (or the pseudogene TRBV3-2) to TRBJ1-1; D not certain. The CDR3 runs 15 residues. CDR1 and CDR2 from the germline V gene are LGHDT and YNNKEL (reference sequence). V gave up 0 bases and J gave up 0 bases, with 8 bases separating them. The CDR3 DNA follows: TGTGCCAGCAGCCAAGAATGGGGAGTGAACACTGAAGCTTTCTTT. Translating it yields CASSQEWGVNTEAFF.

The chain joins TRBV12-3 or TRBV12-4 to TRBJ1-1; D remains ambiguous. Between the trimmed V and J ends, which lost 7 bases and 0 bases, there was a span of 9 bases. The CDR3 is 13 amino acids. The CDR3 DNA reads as TGTGCCAGCACCCTTACAATGAACACTGAAGCTTTCTTT. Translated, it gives CASTLTMNTEAFF.

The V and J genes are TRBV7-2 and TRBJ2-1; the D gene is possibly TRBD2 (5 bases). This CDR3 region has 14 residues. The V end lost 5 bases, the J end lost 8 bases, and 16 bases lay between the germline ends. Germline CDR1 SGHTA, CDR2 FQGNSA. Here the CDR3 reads CASSPRLRVDEQFF. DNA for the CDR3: TGTGCCAGCAGCCCACGGTTGAGGGTCGATGAGCAGTTCTTC.

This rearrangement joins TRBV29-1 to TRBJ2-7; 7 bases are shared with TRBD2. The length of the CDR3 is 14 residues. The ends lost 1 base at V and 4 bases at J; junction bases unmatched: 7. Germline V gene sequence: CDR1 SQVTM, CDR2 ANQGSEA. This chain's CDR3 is CSVEALAGGYEQYF. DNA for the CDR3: TGCAGCGTTGAAGCGTTAGCGGGTGGATACGAGCAGTACTTC.

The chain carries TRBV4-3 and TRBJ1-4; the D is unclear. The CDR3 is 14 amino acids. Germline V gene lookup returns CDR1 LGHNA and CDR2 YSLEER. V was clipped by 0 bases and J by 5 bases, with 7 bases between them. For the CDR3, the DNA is TGCGCCAGCAGCCAAGATTCAGTAAATGAAAAACTGTTTTTT. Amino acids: CASSQDSVNEKLFF.

CDR3 loop: CASSFQGLNTEAFF. DNA for the CDR3: TGTGCCAGCAGCTTTCAGGGGCTGAACACTGAAGCTTTCTTT. This sequence joins TRBV7-8 and TRBJ1-1, with a tentative D call TRBD1 (6 bases). From germline, CDR1 is SGHVS and CDR2 FQNEAQ. The V gene lost 3 bases and the J gene lost 0 bases, with 8 bases spanning the gap. CDR3 length: 14 amino acids.

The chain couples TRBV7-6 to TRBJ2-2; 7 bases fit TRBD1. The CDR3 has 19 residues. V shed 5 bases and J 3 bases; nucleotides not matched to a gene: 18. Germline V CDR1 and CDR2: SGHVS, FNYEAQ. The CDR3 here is CASSPPGVGGRWYTGELFF. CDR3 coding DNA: TGTGCCAGCAGCCCCCCAGGTGTAGGGGGCCGATGGTACACCGGGGAGCTGTTTTTT. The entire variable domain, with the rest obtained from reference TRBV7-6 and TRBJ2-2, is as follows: GAGVSQSPRYKVTKRGQDVALRCDPISGHVSLYWYRQALGQGPEFLTYFNYEAQQDKSGLPNDRFSAERPEGSISTLTIQRTEQRDSAMYRCASSPPGVGGRWYTGELFFGEGSRLTVL.

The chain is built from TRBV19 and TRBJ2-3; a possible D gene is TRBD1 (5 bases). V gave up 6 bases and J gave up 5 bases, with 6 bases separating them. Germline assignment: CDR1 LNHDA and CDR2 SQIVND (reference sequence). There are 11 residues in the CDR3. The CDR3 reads CASSQGDTQYF. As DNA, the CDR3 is TGTGCCAGTAGCCAGGGAGATACGCAGTATTTT.

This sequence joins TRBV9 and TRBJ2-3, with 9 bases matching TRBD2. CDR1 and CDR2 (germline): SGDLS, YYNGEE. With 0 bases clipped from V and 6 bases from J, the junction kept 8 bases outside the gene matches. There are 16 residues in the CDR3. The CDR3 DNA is TGTGCCAGCAGCGTAGTTGGCGGGGGGGCCAAGGATACGCAGTATTTT. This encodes CASSVVGGGAKDTQYF.

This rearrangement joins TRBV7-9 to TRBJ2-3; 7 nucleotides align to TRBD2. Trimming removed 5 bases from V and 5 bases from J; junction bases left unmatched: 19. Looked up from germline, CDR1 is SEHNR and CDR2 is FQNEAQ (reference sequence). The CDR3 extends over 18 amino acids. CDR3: CASSHDSASGRALDTQYF. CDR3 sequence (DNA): TGTGCCAGCAGCCACGACTCGGCTAGTGGGAGGGCTTTAGATACGCAGTATTTT.

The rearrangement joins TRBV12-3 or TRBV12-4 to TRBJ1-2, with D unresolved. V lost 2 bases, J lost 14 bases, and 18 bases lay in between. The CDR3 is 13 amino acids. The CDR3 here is CASSLREEIKRTF. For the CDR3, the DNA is TGTGCCAGCAGTTTAAGGGAGGAGATAAAAAGGACCTTC.